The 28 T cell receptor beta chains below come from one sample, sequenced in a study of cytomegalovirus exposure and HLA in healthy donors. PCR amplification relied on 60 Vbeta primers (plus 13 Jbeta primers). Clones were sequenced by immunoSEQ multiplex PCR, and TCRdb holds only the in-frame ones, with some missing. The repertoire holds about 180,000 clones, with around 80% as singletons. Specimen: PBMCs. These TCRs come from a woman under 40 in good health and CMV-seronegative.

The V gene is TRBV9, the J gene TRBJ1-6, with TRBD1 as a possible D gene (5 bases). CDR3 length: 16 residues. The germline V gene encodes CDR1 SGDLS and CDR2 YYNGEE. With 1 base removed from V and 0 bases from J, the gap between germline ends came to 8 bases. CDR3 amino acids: CASSVRGNSYNSPLHF. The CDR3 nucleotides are TGTGCCAGCAGCGTAAGGGGAAACTCCTATAATTCACCCCTCCACTTT.

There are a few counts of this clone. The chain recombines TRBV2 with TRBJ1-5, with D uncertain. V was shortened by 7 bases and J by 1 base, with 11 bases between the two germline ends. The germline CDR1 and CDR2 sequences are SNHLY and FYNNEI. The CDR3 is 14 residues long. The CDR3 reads CASKPDWSNQPQHF. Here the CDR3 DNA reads TGTGCCAGCAAGCCCGATTGGAGCAATCAGCCCCAGCATTTT.

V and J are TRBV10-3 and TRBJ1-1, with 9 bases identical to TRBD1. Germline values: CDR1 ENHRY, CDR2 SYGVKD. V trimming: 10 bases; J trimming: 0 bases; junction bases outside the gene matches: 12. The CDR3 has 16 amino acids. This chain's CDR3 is CATEGQGGGMNTEAFF. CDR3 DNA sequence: TGTGCCACAGAGGGACAGGGTGGGGGGATGAACACTGAAGCTTTCTTT.

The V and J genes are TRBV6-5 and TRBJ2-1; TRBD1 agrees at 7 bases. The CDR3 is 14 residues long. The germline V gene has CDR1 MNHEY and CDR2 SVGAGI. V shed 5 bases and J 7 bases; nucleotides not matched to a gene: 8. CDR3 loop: CASSRDSTANEQFF. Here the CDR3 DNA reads TGTGCCAGCAGTCGGGACAGTACCGCTAATGAGCAGTTCTTC.

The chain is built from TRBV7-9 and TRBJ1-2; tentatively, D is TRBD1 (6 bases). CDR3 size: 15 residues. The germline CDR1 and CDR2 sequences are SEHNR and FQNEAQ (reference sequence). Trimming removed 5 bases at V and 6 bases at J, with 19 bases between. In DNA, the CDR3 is TGTGCCAGCAGCGAGTACGGACAGCCGAAGGATGGCTACACCTTC. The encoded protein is CASSEYGQPKDGYTF.

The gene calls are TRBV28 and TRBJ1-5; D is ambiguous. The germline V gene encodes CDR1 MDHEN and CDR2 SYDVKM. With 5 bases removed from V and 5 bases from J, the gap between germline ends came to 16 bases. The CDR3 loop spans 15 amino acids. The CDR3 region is CASSPPPGEYQPQHF. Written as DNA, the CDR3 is TGTGCCAGCAGTCCCCCTCCCGGAGAGTATCAGCCCCAGCATTTT.

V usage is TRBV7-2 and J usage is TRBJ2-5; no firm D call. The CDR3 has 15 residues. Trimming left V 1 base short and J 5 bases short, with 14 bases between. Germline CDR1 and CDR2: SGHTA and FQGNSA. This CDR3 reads CASSLVVTYSETQYF. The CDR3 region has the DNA TGTGCCAGCAGCTTAGTGGTTACGTACTCGGAGACCCAGTACTTC.

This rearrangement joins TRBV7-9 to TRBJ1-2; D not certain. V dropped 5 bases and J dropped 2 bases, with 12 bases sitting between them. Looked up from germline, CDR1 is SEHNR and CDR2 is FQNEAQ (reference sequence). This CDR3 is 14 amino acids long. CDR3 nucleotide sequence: TGTGCCAGCAGCCGCAGACAAGGAAACTATGGCTACACCTTC. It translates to CASSRRQGNYGYTF.

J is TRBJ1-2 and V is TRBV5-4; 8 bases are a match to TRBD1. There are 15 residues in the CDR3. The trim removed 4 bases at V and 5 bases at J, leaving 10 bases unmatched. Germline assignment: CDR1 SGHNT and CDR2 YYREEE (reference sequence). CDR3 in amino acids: CASSEGTGPLYGYTF. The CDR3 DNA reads TGTGCCAGCAGCGAGGGGACAGGTCCCCTTTATGGCTACACCTTC.

The CDR3: CSVSGQGGEKLFF. In DNA, the CDR3 is TGCAGCGTCTCAGGACAGGGGGGTGAAAAACTGTTTTTT. The chain couples TRBV29-1 to TRBJ1-4; 10 bases are a match to TRBD1. The J segment lost 7 bases and the V segment lost 6 bases, leaving 5 bases of the junction unmatched. Germline-derived CDR1 and CDR2 are SQVTM and ANQGSEA. CDR3 length: 13 residues.

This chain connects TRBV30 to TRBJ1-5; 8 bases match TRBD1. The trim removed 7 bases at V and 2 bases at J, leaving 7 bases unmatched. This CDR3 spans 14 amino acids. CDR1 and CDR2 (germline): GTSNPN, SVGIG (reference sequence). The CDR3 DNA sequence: TGTGCCTCCCAACGGACAGGGCGCAATCAGCCCCAGCATTTT. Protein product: CASQRTGRNQPQHF.

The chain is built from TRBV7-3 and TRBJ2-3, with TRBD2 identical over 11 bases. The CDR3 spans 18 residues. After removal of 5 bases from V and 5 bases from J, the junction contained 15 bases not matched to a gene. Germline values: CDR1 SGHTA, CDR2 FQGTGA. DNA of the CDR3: TGTGCCAGCAGCCCCAACGTTTTTAGCGGGGGGGGTGGAGATACGCAGTATTTT. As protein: CASSPNVFSGGGGDTQYF.

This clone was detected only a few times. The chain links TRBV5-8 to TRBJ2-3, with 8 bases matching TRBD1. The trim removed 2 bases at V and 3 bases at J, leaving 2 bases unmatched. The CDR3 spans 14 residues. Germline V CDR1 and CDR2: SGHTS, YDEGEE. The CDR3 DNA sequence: TGTGCCAGCAGCTTATACAGGGGGACAGATACGCAGTATTTT. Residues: CASSLYRGTDTQYF.

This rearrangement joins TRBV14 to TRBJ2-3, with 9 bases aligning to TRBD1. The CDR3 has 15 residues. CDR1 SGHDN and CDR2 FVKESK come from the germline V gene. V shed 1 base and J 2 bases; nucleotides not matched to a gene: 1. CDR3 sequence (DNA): TGTGCCAGCAGCCAAGGACAGGGGGTCACAGATACGCAGTATTTT. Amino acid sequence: CASSQGQGVTDTQYF.

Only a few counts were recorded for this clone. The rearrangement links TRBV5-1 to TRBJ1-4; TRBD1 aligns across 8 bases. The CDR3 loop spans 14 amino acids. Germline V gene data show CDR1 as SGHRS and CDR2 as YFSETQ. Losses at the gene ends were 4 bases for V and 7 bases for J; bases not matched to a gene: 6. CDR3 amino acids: CASSVQGGGEKLFF. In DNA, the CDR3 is TGCGCCAGCAGCGTACAGGGGGGGGGTGAAAAACTGTTTTTT. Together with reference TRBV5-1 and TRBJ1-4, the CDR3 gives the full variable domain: KAGVTQTPRYLIKTRGQQVTLSCSPISGHRSVSWYQQTPGQGLQFLFEYFSETQRNKGNFPGRFSGRQFSNSRSEMNVSTLELGDSALYLCASSVQGGGEKLFFGSGTQLSVL.

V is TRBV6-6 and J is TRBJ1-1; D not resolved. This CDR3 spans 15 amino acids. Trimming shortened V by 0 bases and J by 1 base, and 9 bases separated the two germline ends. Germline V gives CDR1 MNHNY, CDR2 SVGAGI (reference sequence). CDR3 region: CASSYSKQKNTEAFF. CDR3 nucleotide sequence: TGTGCCAGCAGTTACTCGAAACAGAAGAACACTGAAGCTTTCTTT.

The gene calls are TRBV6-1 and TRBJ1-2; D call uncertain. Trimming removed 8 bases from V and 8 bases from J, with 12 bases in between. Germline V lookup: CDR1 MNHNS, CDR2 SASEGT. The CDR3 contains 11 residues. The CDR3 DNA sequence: TGTGCCAGCCAGTGGGGAGGAGGCTACACCTTC. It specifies CASQWGGGYTF.

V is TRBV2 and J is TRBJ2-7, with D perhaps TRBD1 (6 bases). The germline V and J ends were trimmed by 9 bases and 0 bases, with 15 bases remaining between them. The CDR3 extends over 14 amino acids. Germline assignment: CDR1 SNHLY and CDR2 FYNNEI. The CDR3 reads CARAGTSSSYEQYF. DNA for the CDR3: TGTGCCAGAGCCGGGACAAGCAGCTCCTACGAGCAGTACTTC.

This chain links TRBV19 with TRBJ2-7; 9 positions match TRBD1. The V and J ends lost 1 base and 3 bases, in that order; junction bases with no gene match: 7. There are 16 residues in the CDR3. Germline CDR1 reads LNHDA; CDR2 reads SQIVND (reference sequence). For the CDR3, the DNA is TGTGCCAGTAGTATAGGCGGGGACAGGGTGTTCTACGAGCAGTACTTC. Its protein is CASSIGGDRVFYEQYF.

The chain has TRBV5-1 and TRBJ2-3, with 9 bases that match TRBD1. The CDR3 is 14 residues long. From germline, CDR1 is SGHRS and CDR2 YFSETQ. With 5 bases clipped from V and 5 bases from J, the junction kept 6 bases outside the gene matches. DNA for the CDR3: TGCGCCAGCAGGAGAACAGGGGGCGGAGATACGCAGTATTTT. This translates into CASRRTGGGDTQYF.

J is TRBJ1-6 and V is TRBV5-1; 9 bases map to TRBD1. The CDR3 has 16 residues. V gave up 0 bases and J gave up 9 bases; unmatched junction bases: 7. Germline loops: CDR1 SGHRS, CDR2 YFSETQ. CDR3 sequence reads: CASSLVGPTGGSPLHF. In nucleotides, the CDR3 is TGCGCCAGCAGCTTGGTAGGCCCGACAGGGGGTTCACCCCTCCACTTT.

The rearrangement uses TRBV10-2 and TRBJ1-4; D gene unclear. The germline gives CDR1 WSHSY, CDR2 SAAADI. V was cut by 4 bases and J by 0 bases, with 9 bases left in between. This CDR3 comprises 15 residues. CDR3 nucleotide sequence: TGCGCCAGCAGTGCCCTCGGGGCAACTAATGAAAAACTGTTTTTT. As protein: CASSALGATNEKLFF.

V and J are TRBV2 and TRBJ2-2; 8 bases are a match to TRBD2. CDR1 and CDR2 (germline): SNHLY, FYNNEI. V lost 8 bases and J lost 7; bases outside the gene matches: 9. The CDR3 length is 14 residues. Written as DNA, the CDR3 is TGTGCCAGCCACCGGCGGGGGGCGAACGGGGAGCTGTTTTTT. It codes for CASHRRGANGELFF.

The CDR3 spells CASSSNPTGSPLHF. CDR3 coding DNA: TGCGCCAGCAGCAGTAATCCCACGGGGTCACCCCTCCACTTT. This rearrangement joins TRBV10-1 to TRBJ1-6, with D unresolved. The CDR3 runs 14 residues. Germline V gives CDR1 WNHNN, CDR2 SYGVQD (reference sequence). V was clipped by 6 bases and J by 10 bases, with 16 bases between them.

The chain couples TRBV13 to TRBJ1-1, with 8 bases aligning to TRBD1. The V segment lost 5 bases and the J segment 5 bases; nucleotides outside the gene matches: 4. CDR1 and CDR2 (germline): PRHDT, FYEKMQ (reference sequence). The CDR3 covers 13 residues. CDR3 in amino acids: CASSRQGRTEAFF. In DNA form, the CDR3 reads TGTGCCAGCAGCCGACAGGGGCGGACTGAAGCTTTCTTT.

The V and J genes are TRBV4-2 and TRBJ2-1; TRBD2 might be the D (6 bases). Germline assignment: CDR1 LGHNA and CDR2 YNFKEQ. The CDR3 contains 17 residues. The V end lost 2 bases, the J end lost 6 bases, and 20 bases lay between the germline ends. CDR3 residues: CASSQSRGTLGGNEQFF. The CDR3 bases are TGTGCCAGCAGCCAATCCCGTGGGACTCTGGGGGGCAATGAGCAGTTCTTC.

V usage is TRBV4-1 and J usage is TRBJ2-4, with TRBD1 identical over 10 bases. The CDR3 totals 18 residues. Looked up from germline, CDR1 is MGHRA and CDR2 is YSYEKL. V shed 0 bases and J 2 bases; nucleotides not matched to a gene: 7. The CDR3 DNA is TGCGCCAGCAGCCAAGACCTCCGACAGGGGGCTACCAAAAACATTCAGTACTTC. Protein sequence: CASSQDLRQGATKNIQYF.

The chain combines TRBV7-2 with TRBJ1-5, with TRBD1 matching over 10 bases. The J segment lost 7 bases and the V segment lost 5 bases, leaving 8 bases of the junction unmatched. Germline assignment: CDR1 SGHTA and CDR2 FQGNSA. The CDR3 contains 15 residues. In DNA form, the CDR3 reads TGTGCCAGCAGCAATAGACAGGGGGCCGGCCAGCCCCAGCATTTT. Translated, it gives CASSNRQGAGQPQHF.